The clone carrying this T cell receptor (beta chain) was found many times. One entry per CDR3 protein results from TCRdb running MiXCR on the 5' RACE reads. In the table there are 85,000 to 100,000 distinct CDR3 sequences, around 17% of which are singletons. The entry originates in a study of T cells of healthy individuals. The CDR3 consists of 18 residues. This TCR was sampled from a human donor in good health. V gene TRBV21-1 combines with J gene TRBJ2-1; TRBD1 is the table's D call and was not checked against the DNA. TRBV21-1 is noted as a pseudogene. The CDR3 loop is CASSSPVDRGSLYNEQFF. CDR3 nucleotide sequence: TGTGCCAGCAGCTCCCCGGTAGACAGGGGATCCCTCTACAATGAGCAGTTCTTC.